These 21 T cell receptor beta chains came from one sample sequenced in a study of shared clonotypes between healthy human individuals. TCRdb's table, derived via immunoSEQ multiplex PCR, lists solely in-frame clones and lacks some. The table lists approximately 720,000 clones, 72% of them singletons. Sequencing was carried out using memory CD4+ T cells sorted from blood. Subset noted: CD45RA-negative fraction. These receptor sequences come from a young woman in good health.

The chain joins TRBV5-1 to TRBJ2-1; 14 bases agree with TRBD2. V dropped 1 base and J dropped 7; count of bases not matched to a gene: 4. Germline CDR1 is SGHRS and CDR2 is YFSETQ. This CDR3 region has 16 residues. The CDR3: CASSLFGTSGSNEQFF. The DNA of the CDR3 is TGCGCCAGCAGCTTGTTTGGGACTAGCGGGAGTAATGAGCAGTTCTTC.

The CDR3 DNA is TGTGCCAGCATTAGGGCGGGGGATTCATATGGCTACACCTTC. Translated, it gives CASIRAGDSYGYTF. The chain combines TRBV28 with TRBJ1-2; tentatively, D is TRBD1 (5 bases). The CDR3 has 14 amino acids. The V gene's germline CDR1 is MDHEN and CDR2 SYDVKM. Trimming left V 7 bases short and J 5 bases short, with 17 bases between.

This clone was picked up a small number of times. V and J are TRBV7-2 and TRBJ2-1, with D unresolved. Germline V gives CDR1 SGHTA, CDR2 FQGNSA. The CDR3 has 15 residues. V was pared by 0 bases and J by 5 bases, with 11 bases between. The DNA of the CDR3 is TGTGCCAGCAGCTTAGCTTGGATTACAAACAATGAGCAGTTCTTC. It codes for CASSLAWITNNEQFF.

This clone has ten or more counts. V is TRBV4-1 and J is TRBJ1-1; tentative D call: TRBD1 (6 bases). V shed 3 bases and J shed 1 base, with 9 bases lying between them. This CDR3 region has 14 residues. Per germline, CDR1 MGHRA and CDR2 YSYEKL. The CDR3 DNA is TGCGCCAGCAGCCACAAGACAGGGAACACTGAAGCTTTCTTT. It specifies CASSHKTGNTEAFF.

The chain carries TRBV28 and TRBJ1-4; 9 nucleotides agree with TRBD1. This CDR3 is 14 amino acids long. J gave up 7 bases and V 3 bases, and 3 bases lay outside the gene matches. The V gene's germline CDR1 is MDHEN and CDR2 SYDVKM. CDR3 sequence: CASSFVQGAEKLFF. CDR3 nucleotides: TGTGCCAGCAGTTTTGTACAGGGGGCTGAAAAACTGTTTTTT.

About this clone: Other nucleotide sequences from this sample produce the same CDR3. The chain employs TRBV18 and TRBJ2-3; 9 positions match TRBD2. The CDR3 consists of 15 residues. Trimming at V came to 4 bases and at J to 3 bases, leaving 5 bases not matched to a gene. Germline lookup yields CDR1 KGHSH and CDR2 LQKENI. The CDR3: CASSLAGARTDTQYF. As DNA, the CDR3 is TGTGCCAGCTCACTAGCGGGAGCGAGGACAGATACGCAGTATTTT.

This chain links TRBV27 with TRBJ2-1; 8 positions match TRBD2. Trimming at V came to 6 bases and at J to 2 bases, leaving 6 bases not matched to a gene. This CDR3 spans 15 amino acids. Germline loops: CDR1 MNHEY, CDR2 SMNVEV (reference sequence). The CDR3 region is CASRSAGVTYNEQFF. In DNA, the CDR3 is TGTGCCAGCAGGTCAGCGGGAGTTACCTACAATGAGCAGTTCTTC.

A word on this clone: Other DNA sequences from this sample encode an identical CDR3 as well. The rearrangement joins TRBV2 to TRBJ2-7; unclear D gene. This CDR3 has 12 amino acids. Germline CDR1 is SNHLY and CDR2 is FYNNEI. Between the trimmed V and J ends, which lost 6 bases and 4 bases, there was a span of 10 bases. The CDR3 loop reads CASRGLEYEQYF. The CDR3, as DNA: TGTGCCAGCAGGGGATTGGAATACGAGCAGTACTTC.

V and J are TRBV11-2 and TRBJ2-7; TRBD2 is a possible D gene (6 bases). V was cut by 4 bases and J by 2 bases, with 21 bases left in between. CDR3 length: 17 residues. The germline V gene has CDR1 SGHAT and CDR2 FQNNGV. The CDR3 loop reads CASSSPLAGRGPYEQYF. The CDR3 nucleotides are TGTGCCAGCAGCTCTCCCCTCGCGGGGAGAGGTCCCTACGAGCAGTACTTC.

The count of this clone is one. The rearrangement uses TRBV6-4 and TRBJ2-2; 10 positions match TRBD2. V gave up 4 bases and J gave up 4 bases; unmatched junction bases: 0. Per germline, CDR1 MRHNA and CDR2 SNTAGT. The CDR3 contains 14 residues. The CDR3 DNA sequence: TGTGCCAGCAGTGCTAGCGGGAGCACCGGGGAGCTGTTTTTT. Its translation is CASSASGSTGELFF.

The chain carries TRBV7-1 and TRBJ2-1; 8 nucleotides align to TRBD2. TRBV7-1 is marked as an open reading frame, function uncertain. V dropped 5 bases and J dropped 3; count of bases not matched to a gene: 9. This CDR3 comprises 16 residues. The CDR3: CASSLTGGVNYNEQFF. The CDR3 coding sequence is TGTGCCAGCAGCCTTACGGGAGGGGTAAACTACAATGAGCAGTTCTTC.

The chain links TRBV7-3 to TRBJ1-1; tentatively, D is TRBD1 (5 bases). This CDR3 comprises 15 residues. From germline, CDR1 is SGHTA and CDR2 FQGTGA. V was trimmed by 2 bases and J by 0 bases, leaving 10 bases between them. In nucleotides, the CDR3 is TGTGCCAGCAGCTTATCGGCAGGGATGAACACTGAAGCTTTCTTT. Residues: CASSLSAGMNTEAFF.

This clone has only one observation. The chain recombines TRBV9 with TRBJ2-7, with 9 nucleotides matching TRBD1. Germline V gives CDR1 SGDLS, CDR2 YYNGEE. Trimming took 2 bases from V and 5 from J; bases not matched to a gene: 8. There are 15 residues in the CDR3. The CDR3 here is CASSVSRTGVNEQYF. The CDR3 DNA reads as TGTGCCAGCAGCGTTTCAAGGACAGGGGTAAACGAGCAGTACTTC. Using reference TRBV9 and TRBJ2-7 for the parts outside the CDR3, the full variable domain is DSGVTQTPKHLITATGQRVTLRCSPRSGDLSVYWYQQSLDQGLQFLIQYYNGEERAKGNILERFSAQQFPDLHSELNLSSLELGDSALYFCASSVSRTGVNEQYFGPGTRLTVT.

CDR3 coding DNA: TGTGCCAGCAGCTCGGGACTCCTCGGCACAGATACGCAGTATTTT. This encodes CASSSGLLGTDTQYF. The V gene is TRBV7-9, the J gene TRBJ2-3; D might be TRBD2 (6 bases). The CDR3 spans 15 residues. V was pared by 4 bases and J by 1 base, with 12 bases between. Germline lookup yields CDR1 SEHNR and CDR2 FQNEAQ (reference sequence).

The chain employs TRBV19 and TRBJ2-1; 9 bases are shared with TRBD2. Unmatched junction bases numbered 7, after V lost 5 bases and J lost 2 bases. Germline V CDR1 and CDR2: LNHDA, SQIVND (reference sequence). This CDR3 has 16 residues. As DNA, the CDR3 is TGTGCCAGTAGTCCATTAGCGGGAGAGGCCTACAATGAGCAGTTCTTC. Residues: CASSPLAGEAYNEQFF.

V usage is TRBV6-1 and J usage is TRBJ2-1; D gene ambiguous. The CDR3 is 13 amino acids. Germline lookup yields CDR1 MNHNS and CDR2 SASEGT. Trimming stripped 8 bases from V and 1 base from J, with 9 bases between. DNA for the CDR3: TGTGCCAGCGAGTGGCGGTCCTACAATGAGCAGTTCTTC. It specifies CASEWRSYNEQFF.

This chain connects TRBV15 to TRBJ2-7; perhaps TRBD2 as D (5 bases). V was cut by 4 bases and J by 3 bases, with 19 bases left in between. The CDR3 contains 16 residues. Germline-derived CDR1 and CDR2 are LNHNV and YYDKDF (reference sequence). Written as DNA, the CDR3 is TGTGCCACCAGCAAGCCCGCAAGGACTCCAAGCTACGAGCAGTACTTC. This gives the protein CATSKPARTPSYEQYF. Based on the CDR3 plus reference TRBV15 and TRBJ2-7, the full variable domain is DAMVIQNPRYQVTQFGKPVTLSCSQTLNHNVMYWYQQKSSQAPKLLFHYYDKDFNNEADTPDNFQSRRPNTSFCFLDIRSPGLGDTAMYLCATSKPARTPSYEQYFGPGTRLTVT.

This clone was seen once. The rearrangement links TRBV28 to TRBJ2-2, with TRBD2 matching 7 bases. Germline assignment: CDR1 MDHEN and CDR2 SYDVKM. There are 16 residues in the CDR3. Germline trimming cut 5 bases from V and 5 bases from J; bases unmatched to any gene: 11. The CDR3 DNA reads as TGTGCCAGCAGTGATTGGGGGAGGGGAGAAACCGGGGAGCTGTTTTTT. Translation gives CASSDWGRGETGELFF.

This sequence joins TRBV27 and TRBJ2-7; D is unclear. Trimming pared 6 bases from V and 2 bases from J, leaving 14 bases between. This CDR3 spans 14 amino acids. The germline CDR1 and CDR2 sequences are MNHEY and SMNVEV (reference sequence). CDR3: CASSLSGPTYEQYF. The CDR3, as DNA: TGTGCCAGCAGCCTCTCTGGTCCCACCTACGAGCAGTACTTC.

Concerning this clone itself: The CDR3 carries no conserved terminal phenylalanine or tryptophan, so it likely arises from a read error. No DNA is shown, since the ends of the CDR3 on it are uncertain; the CDR3 is the one TCRdb lists. This sequence joins TRBV7-9 and TRBJ2-3; the table names TRBD2, a call not compared with the DNA. The CDR3 totals 12 residues, both ends included. Per the germline V gene, CDR1 is SEHNR and CDR2 is FQNEAQ (reference sequence). CDR3 protein: CASSSGLAGGPL.

The CDR3 DNA is TGTGCCAGCAGCCCAGATACTAATGAAAAACTGTTTTTT. It is translated as CASSPDTNEKLFF. The chain employs TRBV11-2 and TRBJ1-4; D not certain. V gave up 5 bases and J gave up 2 bases, with 6 bases separating them. CDR1 is SGHAT and CDR2 is FQNNGV in the germline V gene. The length of the CDR3 is 13 residues. Combining the CDR3 with reference TRBV11-2 and TRBJ1-4 gives the whole variable domain EAGVAQSPRYKIIEKRQSVAFWCNPISGHATLYWYQQILGQGPKLLIQFQNNGVVDDSQLPKDRFSAERLKGVDSTLKIQPAKLEDSAVYLCASSPDTNEKLFFGSGTQLSVL.